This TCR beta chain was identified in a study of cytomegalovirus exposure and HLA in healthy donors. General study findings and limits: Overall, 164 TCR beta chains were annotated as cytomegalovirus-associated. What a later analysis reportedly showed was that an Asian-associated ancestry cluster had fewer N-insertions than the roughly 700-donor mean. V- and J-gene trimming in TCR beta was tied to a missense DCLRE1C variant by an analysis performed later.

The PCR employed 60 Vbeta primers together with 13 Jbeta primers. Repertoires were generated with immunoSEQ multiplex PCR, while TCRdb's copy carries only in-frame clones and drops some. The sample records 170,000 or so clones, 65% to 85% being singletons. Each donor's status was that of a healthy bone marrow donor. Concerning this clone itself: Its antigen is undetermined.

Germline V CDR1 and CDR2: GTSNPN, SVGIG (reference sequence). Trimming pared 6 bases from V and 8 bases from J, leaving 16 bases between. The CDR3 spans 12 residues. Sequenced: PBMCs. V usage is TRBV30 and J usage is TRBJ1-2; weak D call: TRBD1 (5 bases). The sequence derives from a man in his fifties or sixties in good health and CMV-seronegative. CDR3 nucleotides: TGTGCCTGCCCGGCGGGGGTAGGAGGCTACACCTTC. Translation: CACPAGVGGYTF.